This T cell receptor beta chain is from a study of T cell repertoires in cytomegalovirus infection. The wider study: In public TCR beta signatures, there were indications of both CMV infection and matching HLA type. Study results and caveats: CMV-specific TCR beta clonotypes restricted by HLA-C were the ones dominating the ex vivo response.

From the reads, TCRdb called clonotypes with MiXCR, one entry per CDR3 protein. This sample has about 98,000 distinct CDR3 sequences, with 16% found just once. The CDR3 sequence is 16 residues long. V shed 5 bases, J shed 7 bases, and the junction held 14 bases outside the gene matches. On this clonotype: Its antigen is undetermined.

Sample: PBMCs. The genes are TRBV12-3 or TRBV12-4 and TRBJ1-1; 9 nucleotides line up with TRBD1. The origin of this receptor is a human donor in good health (CMV status not recorded). Some clones in this sample may be carry-over from other donors' samples. The CDR3 is CASSLPGTGSGSEAFF. CDR3 nucleotide sequence: TGTGCCAGCAGTCTACCCGGGACAGGGTCGGGCAGTGAAGCTTTCTTT.